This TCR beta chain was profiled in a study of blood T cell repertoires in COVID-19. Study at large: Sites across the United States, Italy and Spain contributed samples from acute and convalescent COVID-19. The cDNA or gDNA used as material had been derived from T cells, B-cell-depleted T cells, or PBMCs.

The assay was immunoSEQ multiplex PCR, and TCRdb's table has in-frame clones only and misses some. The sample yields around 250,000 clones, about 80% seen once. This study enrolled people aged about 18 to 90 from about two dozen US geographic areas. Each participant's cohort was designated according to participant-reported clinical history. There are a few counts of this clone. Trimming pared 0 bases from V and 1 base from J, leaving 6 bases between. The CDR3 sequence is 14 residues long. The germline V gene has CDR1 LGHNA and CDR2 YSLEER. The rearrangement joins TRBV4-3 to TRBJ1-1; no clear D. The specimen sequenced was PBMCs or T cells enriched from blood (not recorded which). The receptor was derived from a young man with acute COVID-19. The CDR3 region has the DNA TGCGCCAGCAGCCAAGAACCGGGGAACACTGAAGCTTTCTTT. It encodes CASSQEPGNTEAFF.